Each of the 14 T cell receptor beta chains below was sequenced from the same sample in a study of PD-L1 blockade in urothelial cancer. The protocol was immunoSEQ multiplex PCR, while the TCRdb copy is restricted to in-frame clones and leaves out a portion. The table lists under 90,000 clones, 90% to 95% of them singletons. The specimen was PBMCs, collected around atezolizumab (anti-PD-L1) treatment. The receptor source for this set is a man aged 60-69 years with urothelial cancer.

V and J are TRBV30 and TRBJ1-2; possible D gene TRBD1, 5 bases. Germline V gene data show CDR1 as GTSNPN and CDR2 as SVGIG (reference sequence). This CDR3 is 14 amino acids long. Trimming took 2 bases from V and 0 from J, leaving 10 bases between them. The CDR3 DNA follows: TGTGCCTGGAGTCTCTACAGGCCTAACTATGGCTACACCTTC. As protein: CAWSLYRPNYGYTF.

This sequence joins TRBV7-8 and TRBJ2-1, with D hard to call. The CDR3 is 15 residues long. Germline values: CDR1 SGHVS, CDR2 FQNEAQ. Trimming removed 3 bases from V and 3 bases from J, with 12 bases in between. The CDR3 here is CASSFISALYNEQFF. The DNA of the CDR3 is TGTGCCAGCAGCTTTATTAGTGCCCTCTACAATGAGCAGTTCTTC.

V usage is TRBV6-1 and J usage is TRBJ1-2; TRBD1 might be the D (5 bases). The CDR3 is 15 amino acids. V gave up 2 bases and J gave up 0 bases, with 10 bases separating them. The germline V gene has CDR1 MNHNS and CDR2 SASEGT. The CDR3 loop reads CASSEPGKANYGYTF. Here the CDR3 DNA reads TGTGCCAGCAGTGAACCAGGGAAGGCTAACTATGGCTACACCTTC.

Here the CDR3 reads CAISESVGVNEQYF. CDR3 sequence (DNA): TGTGCCATCAGTGAGTCGGTAGGGGTTAACGAGCAGTACTTC. The chain has TRBV10-3 and TRBJ2-7, with D maybe TRBD1 (5 bases). Germline V CDR1 and CDR2: ENHRY, SYGVKD. The V end lost 0 bases, the J end lost 5 bases, and 11 bases lay between the germline ends. This CDR3 spans 14 amino acids.

This clone is a singleton in its sample. V usage is TRBV9 and J usage is TRBJ2-6, with 11 bases lining up with TRBD1. Trimming removed 3 bases from V and 4 bases from J; junction bases left unmatched: 9. Germline CDR1 and CDR2: SGDLS and YYNGEE. This CDR3 is built from 18 residues. This CDR3 is CASSARTGGAGGANVLTF. In DNA, the CDR3 is TGTGCCAGCAGCGCAAGGACAGGGGGCGCGGGAGGGGCCAACGTCCTGACTTTC.

V gene TRBV5-1 combines with J gene TRBJ2-2; D perhaps matches TRBD2 (5 bases). The V and J ends lost 2 bases and 5 bases respectively, with 16 bases between them. The CDR3 length is 16 residues. Germline CDR1 is SGHRS and CDR2 is YFSETQ. CDR3 region: CASSFRAGPGTGELFF. As DNA, the CDR3 is TGCGCCAGCAGCTTTCGGGCAGGCCCGGGGACCGGGGAGCTGTTTTTT.

This sequence joins TRBV7-3 and TRBJ1-6, with 9 bases fitting TRBD1. J gave up 9 bases and V 3 bases, and 6 bases lay outside the gene matches. CDR3 size: 15 residues. CDR1 and CDR2 (germline): SGHTA, FQGTGA. CDR3: CASSFDRGDSSPLHF. The CDR3 DNA is TGTGCCAGCAGCTTTGACAGGGGGGATTCTTCACCCCTCCACTTT.

Concerning this clone itself: Since the CDR3 does not end with the conserved phenylalanine or tryptophan, this likely comes from a read error. No DNA is shown, since the ends of the CDR3 on it are uncertain; the CDR3 is the one TCRdb lists. The chain carries TRBV30 and TRBJ1-2; TRBD1 was called by the table and not checked on the DNA. Germline V gene data show CDR1 as GTSNPN and CDR2 as SVGIG (reference sequence). The CDR3 spans 12 amino acids, including both terminal residues. This chain's CDR3 is CAWSADHGAAHL.

The V call is TRBV2, the J call TRBJ1-2; 9 nucleotides agree with TRBD1. The J segment lost 4 bases and the V segment lost 3 bases, leaving 0 bases of the junction unmatched. The length of the CDR3 is 13 residues. From germline, CDR1 is SNHLY and CDR2 FYNNEI. CDR3 DNA: TGTGCCAGCAGTGAGGGACAGGGCTATGGCTACACCTTC. Translation: CASSEGQGYGYTF. Full variable domain (missing parts from reference TRBV2 and TRBJ1-2): EPEVTQTPSHQVTQMGQEVILRCVPISNHLYFYWYRQILGQKVEFLVSFYNNEISEKSEIFDDQFSVERPDGSNFTLKIRSTKLEDSAMYFCASSEGQGYGYTFGSGTRLTVV.

The chain employs TRBV30 and TRBJ2-7; 9 nucleotides line up with TRBD1. Trimming at V came to 3 bases and at J to 1 base, leaving 4 bases not matched to a gene. Per the germline V gene, CDR1 is GTSNPN and CDR2 is SVGIG (reference sequence). This CDR3 region has 14 residues. Written as DNA, the CDR3 is TGTGCCTGGAGGGGACAGGGAAAATCCTACGAGCAGTACTTC. Encoded protein: CAWRGQGKSYEQYF.

The V and J genes are TRBV5-1 and TRBJ1-1; possibly TRBD1 for D (6 bases). V lost 0 bases and J 4 bases, leaving 13 bases between the germline ends. CDR1 is SGHRS and CDR2 is YFSETQ in the germline V gene. The CDR3 extends over 15 amino acids. Written as DNA, the CDR3 is TGCGCCAGCAGCTTGGCGGGCAGGGGTGGCACTGAAGCTTTCTTT. Translated, it gives CASSLAGRGGTEAFF.

V and J are TRBV7-3 and TRBJ1-1, with D possibly being TRBD1 (5 bases). Trimming removed 1 base from V and 7 bases from J, with 13 bases in between. Per the germline V gene, CDR1 is SGHTA and CDR2 is FQGTGA. The CDR3 spans 14 residues. CDR3 DNA: TGTGCCAGCAGCTTAATCGGGGGTAAGAGTGAAGCTTTCTTT. Encoded protein: CASSLIGGKSEAFF.

As regards this clone: One end of the junction does not line up with germline, which may come from a read error. J is TRBJ2-7 and V is TRBV7-7, with D uncertain. The CDR3 has 13 residues. The germline V gene encodes CDR1 SSHAT and CDR2 FNYEAQ (reference sequence). As DNA, the CDR3 is TGTGCTAGCAGCGCGGATATTGGGTACGAGCAGTACTTC. This translates into CASSADIGYEQYF.

V usage is TRBV4-2 and J usage is TRBJ1-6; the match to TRBD1 covers 8 bases. V was pared by 7 bases and J by 9 bases, with 5 bases of the junction left unmatched. This CDR3 is built from 13 residues. Germline values: CDR1 LGHNA, CDR2 YNFKEQ. In DNA form, the CDR3 reads TGTGCCAGCACAGCAGGGGGCATTTCACCCCTCCACTTT. This gives the protein CASTAGGISPLHF.